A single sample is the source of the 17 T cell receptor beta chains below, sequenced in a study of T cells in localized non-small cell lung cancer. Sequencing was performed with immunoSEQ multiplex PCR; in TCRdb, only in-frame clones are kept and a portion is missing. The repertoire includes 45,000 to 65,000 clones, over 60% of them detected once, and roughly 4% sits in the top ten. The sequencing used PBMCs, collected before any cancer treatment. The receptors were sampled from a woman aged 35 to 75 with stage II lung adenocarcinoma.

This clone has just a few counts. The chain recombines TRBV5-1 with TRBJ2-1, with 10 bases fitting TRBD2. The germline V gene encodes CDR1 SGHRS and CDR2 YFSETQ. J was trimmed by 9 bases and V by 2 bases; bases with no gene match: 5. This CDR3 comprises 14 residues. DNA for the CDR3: TGCGCCAGCAGCTTTACTAGCGGGGCGTCTGAGCAGTTCTTC. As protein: CASSFTSGASEQFF. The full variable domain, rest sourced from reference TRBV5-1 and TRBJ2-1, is KAGVTQTPRYLIKTRGQQVTLSCSPISGHRSVSWYQQTPGQGLQFLFEYFSETQRNKGNFPGRFSGRQFSNSRSEMNVSTLELGDSALYLCASSFTSGASEQFFGPGTRLTVL.

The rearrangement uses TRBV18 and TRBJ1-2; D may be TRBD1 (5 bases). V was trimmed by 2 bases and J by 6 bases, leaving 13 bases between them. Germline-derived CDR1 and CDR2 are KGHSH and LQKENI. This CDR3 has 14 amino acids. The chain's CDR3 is CASSPGMTDNGYTF. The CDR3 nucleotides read TGTGCCAGCTCACCAGGAATGACAGACAATGGCTACACCTTC.

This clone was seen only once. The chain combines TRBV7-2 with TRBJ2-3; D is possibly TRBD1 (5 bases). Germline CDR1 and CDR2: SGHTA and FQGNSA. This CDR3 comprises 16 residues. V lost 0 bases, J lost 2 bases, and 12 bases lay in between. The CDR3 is CASSLARTSPTDTQYF. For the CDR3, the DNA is TGTGCCAGCAGCTTAGCTAGGACATCCCCCACAGATACGCAGTATTTT.

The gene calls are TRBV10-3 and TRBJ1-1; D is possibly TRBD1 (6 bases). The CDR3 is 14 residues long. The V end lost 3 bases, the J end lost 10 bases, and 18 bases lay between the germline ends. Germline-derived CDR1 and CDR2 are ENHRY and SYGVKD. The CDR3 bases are TGTGCCATCAGTGATTCGCTAACAGGGATAGGAGCTTTCTTT. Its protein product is CAISDSLTGIGAFF.

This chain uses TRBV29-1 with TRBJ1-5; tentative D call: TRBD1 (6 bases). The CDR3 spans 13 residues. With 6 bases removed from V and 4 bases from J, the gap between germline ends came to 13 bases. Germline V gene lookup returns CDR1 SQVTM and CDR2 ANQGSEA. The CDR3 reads CSVRGGINQPQHF. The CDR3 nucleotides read TGCAGCGTCCGAGGGGGGATTAATCAGCCCCAGCATTTT.

Here the CDR3 DNA reads TGTGCCAGCAGCCCGGGACAGCCATCCTACGAGCAGTACTTC. As protein: CASSPGQPSYEQYF. V gene TRBV6-1 combines with J gene TRBJ2-7; 7 nucleotides line up with TRBD1. The CDR3 length is 14 residues. Germline V gene data show CDR1 as MNHNS and CDR2 as SASEGT. Germline trimming cut 6 bases from V and 1 base from J; bases unmatched to any gene: 6.

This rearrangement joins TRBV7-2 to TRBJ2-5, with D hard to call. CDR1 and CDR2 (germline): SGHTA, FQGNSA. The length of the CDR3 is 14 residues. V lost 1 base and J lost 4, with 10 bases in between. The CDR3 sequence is CASSLGVVTETQYF. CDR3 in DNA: TGTGCCAGCAGCTTAGGCGTAGTCACAGAGACCCAGTACTTC.

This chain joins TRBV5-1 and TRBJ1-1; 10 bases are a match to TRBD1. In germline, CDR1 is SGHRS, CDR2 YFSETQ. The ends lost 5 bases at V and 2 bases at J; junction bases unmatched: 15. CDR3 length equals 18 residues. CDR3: CASRIDQGTGVTNTEAFF. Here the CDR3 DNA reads TGCGCCAGCAGGATCGACCAAGGGACAGGGGTAACTAACACTGAAGCTTTCTTT.

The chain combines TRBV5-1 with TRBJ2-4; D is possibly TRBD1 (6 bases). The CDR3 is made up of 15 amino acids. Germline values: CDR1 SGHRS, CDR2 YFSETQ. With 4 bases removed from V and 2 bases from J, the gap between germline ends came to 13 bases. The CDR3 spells CASSVGTRTKNIQYF. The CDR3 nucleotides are TGCGCCAGCAGCGTTGGGACAAGGACCAAAAACATTCAGTACTTC.

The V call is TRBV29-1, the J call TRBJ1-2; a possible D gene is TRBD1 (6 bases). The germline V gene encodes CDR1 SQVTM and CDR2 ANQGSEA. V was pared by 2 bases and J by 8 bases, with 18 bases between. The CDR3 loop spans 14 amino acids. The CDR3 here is CSVERDRRSGGYTF. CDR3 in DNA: TGCAGCGTTGAAAGAGACAGGCGCTCGGGAGGCTACACCTTC.

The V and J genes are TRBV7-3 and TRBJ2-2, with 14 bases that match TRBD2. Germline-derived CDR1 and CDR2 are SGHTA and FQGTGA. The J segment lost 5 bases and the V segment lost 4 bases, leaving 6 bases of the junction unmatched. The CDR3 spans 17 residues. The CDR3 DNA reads TGTGCCAGCAGCTCAGGACTAGCGGGGGGCCTAACCGGGGAGCTGTTTTTT. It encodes CASSSGLAGGLTGELFF. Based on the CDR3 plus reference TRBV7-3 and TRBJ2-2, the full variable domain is GAGVSQTPSNKVTEKGKYVELRCDPISGHTALYWYRQSLGQGPEFLIYFQGTGAADDSGLPNDRFFAVRPEGSVSTLKIQRTERGDSAVYLCASSSGLAGGLTGELFFGEGSRLTVL.

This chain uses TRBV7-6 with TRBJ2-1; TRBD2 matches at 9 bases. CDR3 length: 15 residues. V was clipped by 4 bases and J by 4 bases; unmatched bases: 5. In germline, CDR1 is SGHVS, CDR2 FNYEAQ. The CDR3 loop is CASSSLAGSYNEQFF. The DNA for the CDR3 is TGTGCCAGCAGCTCCCTAGCGGGGTCTTACAATGAGCAGTTCTTC.

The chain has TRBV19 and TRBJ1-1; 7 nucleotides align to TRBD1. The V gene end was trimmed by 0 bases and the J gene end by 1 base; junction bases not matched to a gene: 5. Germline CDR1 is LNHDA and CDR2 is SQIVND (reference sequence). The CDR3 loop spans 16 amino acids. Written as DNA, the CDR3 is TGTGCCAGTAGTATAGATCTGTCAGGGGGGAACACTGAAGCTTTCTTT. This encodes CASSIDLSGGNTEAFF.

CDR3 DNA: TGTGCCAGCAGTTCGGACAGGGAGGGCTATGGCTACACCTTC. Its protein product is CASSSDREGYGYTF. The V and J genes are TRBV25-1 and TRBJ1-2; 8 bases align to TRBD1. The germline V gene encodes CDR1 MGHDK and CDR2 SYGVNS. This CDR3 has 14 amino acids. After removal of 5 bases from V and 4 bases from J, the junction contained 6 bases not matched to a gene.

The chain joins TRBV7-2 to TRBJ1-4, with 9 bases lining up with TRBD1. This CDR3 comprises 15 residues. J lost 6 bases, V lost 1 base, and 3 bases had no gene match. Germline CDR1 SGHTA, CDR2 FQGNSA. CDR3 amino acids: CASSLGWDRDEKLFF. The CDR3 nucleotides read TGTGCCAGCAGCTTAGGCTGGGACAGGGATGAAAAACTGTTTTTT.

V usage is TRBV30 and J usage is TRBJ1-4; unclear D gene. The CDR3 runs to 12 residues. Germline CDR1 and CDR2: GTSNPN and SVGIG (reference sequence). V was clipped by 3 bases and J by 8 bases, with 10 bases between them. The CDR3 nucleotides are TGTGCCTGGAGCGCCCCCCAAGAAAAACTGTTTTTT. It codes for CAWSAPQEKLFF. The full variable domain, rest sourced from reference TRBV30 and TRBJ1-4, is SQTIHQWPATLVQPVGSPLSLECTVEGTSNPNLYWYRQAAGRGLQLLFYSVGIGQISSEVPQNLSASRPQDRQFILSSKKLLLSDSGFYLCAWSAPQEKLFFGSGTQLSVL.

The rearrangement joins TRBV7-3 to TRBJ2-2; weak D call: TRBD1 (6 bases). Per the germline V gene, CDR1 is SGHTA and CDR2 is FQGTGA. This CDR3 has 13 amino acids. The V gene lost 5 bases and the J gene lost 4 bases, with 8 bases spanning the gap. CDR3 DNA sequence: TGTGCCAGCAGCGCACAGGGCACCGGGGAGCTGTTTTTT. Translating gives CASSAQGTGELFF.